This T cell receptor (beta chain) was sequenced in a study of cytomegalovirus exposure and HLA in healthy donors. Whole-study context: A later analysis reported the roughly 130 validation repertoires used the same platform as the 550 to 700 first-cohort repertoires. Study conclusions and caveats: The authors confirmed in vitro that a few CMV-associated chains were specific for CMV antigens. Among TCR beta chains, those listed as cytomegalovirus-associated numbered about 160.

Separate from the approximately 700-subject first cohort was the approximately 120-subject validation cohort, to which the donors belonged. Profiling relied on immunoSEQ multiplex PCR, and the TCRdb table lists in-frame clones only, not all of them. The table records fewer than 250,000 clones, 75% to 90% of them present only once. Concerning this clone itself: Its target is unknown.

This clonotype was sampled from a woman under 30 in good health and CMV-seronegative. The sequencing input was PBMCs.

The CDR3 is CASRERGTPYNEQFF. The CDR3 coding sequence is TGTGCCAGCAGGGAGAGGGGGACACCCTACAATGAGCAGTTCTTC. This sequence joins TRBV6-1 and TRBJ2-1; a possible D gene is TRBD1 (6 bases). Deletions cut 6 bases from V and 2 bases from J, with 14 bases between. This CDR3 has 15 amino acids. In germline, CDR1 is MNHNS, CDR2 SASEGT.